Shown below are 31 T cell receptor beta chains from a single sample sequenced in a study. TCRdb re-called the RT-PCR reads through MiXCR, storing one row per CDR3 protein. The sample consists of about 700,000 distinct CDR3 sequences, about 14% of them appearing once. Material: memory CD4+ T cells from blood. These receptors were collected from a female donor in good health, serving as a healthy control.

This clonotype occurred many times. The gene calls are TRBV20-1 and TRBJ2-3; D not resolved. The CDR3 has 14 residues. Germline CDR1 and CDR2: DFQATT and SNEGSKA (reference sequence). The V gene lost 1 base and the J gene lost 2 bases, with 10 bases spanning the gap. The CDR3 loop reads CSARVDSSTDTQYF. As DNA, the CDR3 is TGCAGTGCTAGAGTGGATAGCTCCACAGATACGCAGTATTTT.

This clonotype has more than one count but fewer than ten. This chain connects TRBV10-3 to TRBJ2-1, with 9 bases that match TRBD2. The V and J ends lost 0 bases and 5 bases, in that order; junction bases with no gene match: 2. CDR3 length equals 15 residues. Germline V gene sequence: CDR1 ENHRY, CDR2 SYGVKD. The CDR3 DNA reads TGTGCCATCAGTGAGTCGCTAGCGGGGCACAATGAGCAGTTCTTC. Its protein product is CAISESLAGHNEQFF.

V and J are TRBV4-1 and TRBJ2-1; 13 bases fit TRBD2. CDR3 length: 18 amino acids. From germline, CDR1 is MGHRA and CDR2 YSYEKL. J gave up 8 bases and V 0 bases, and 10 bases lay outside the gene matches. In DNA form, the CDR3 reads TGCGCCAGCAGCCAAGATCTGCGGACTAGCGGGAGAGGGGATGAGCAGTTCTTC. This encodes CASSQDLRTSGRGDEQFF.

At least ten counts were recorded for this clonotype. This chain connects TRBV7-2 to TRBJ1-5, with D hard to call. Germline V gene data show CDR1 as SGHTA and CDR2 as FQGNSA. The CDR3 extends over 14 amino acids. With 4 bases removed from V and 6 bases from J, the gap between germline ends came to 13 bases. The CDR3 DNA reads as TGTGCCAGCAGCTCAATCAGCGGTGGTCAGCCCCAGCATTTT. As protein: CASSSISGGQPQHF.

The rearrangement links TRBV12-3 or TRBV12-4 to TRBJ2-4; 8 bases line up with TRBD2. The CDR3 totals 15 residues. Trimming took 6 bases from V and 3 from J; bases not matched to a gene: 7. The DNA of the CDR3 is TGTGCCAGCAGCCCGCCGGGAGGGGTCAAAAACATTCAGTACTTC. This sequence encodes CASSPPGGVKNIQYF.

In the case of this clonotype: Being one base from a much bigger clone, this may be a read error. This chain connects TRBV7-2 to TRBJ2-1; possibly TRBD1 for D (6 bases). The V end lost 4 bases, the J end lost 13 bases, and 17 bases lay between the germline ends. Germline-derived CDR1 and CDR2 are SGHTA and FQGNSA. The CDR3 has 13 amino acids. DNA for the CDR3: TGTGCCAGCAGCTATGATCAGGGGCGAAACCAGTTCTTC. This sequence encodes CASSYDQGRNQFF.

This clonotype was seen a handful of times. The CDR3 here is CSAPRFSGYNEQFF. For the CDR3, the DNA is TGCAGTGCTCCTCGATTTAGCGGTTACAATGAGCAGTTCTTC. The chain employs TRBV20-1 and TRBJ2-1, with D perhaps TRBD2 (6 bases). Trimming removed 5 bases from V and 4 bases from J, with 15 bases in between. The CDR3 has 14 residues. Germline V gene data show CDR1 as DFQATT and CDR2 as SNEGSKA (reference sequence).

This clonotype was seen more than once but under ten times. The CDR3 DNA reads TGTGCCAGCAGTTACTCGGGCAGGGTAGGAGAAAAACTGTTTTTT. It encodes CASSYSGRVGEKLFF. The chain employs TRBV6-5 and TRBJ1-4, with D perhaps matching TRBD1 (5 bases). This CDR3 spans 15 amino acids. Germline lookup yields CDR1 MNHEY and CDR2 SVGAGI. V was shortened by 0 bases and J by 8 bases, with 13 bases between the two germline ends.

The CDR3 protein is CASKLSGNGWMNEQFF. CDR3 DNA: TGTGCCAGCAAGCTTAGCGGGAACGGTTGGATGAATGAGCAGTTCTTC. The chain is built from TRBV6-5 and TRBJ2-1; 8 positions agree with TRBD2. With V trimmed by 7 bases and J by 7 bases, 15 bases remained unmatched. The germline V gene encodes CDR1 MNHEY and CDR2 SVGAGI. The CDR3 covers 16 residues.

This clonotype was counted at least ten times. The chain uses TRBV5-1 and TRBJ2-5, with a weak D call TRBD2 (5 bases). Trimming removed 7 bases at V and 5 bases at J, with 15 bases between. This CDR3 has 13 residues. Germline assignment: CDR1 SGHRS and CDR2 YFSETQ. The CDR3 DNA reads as TGCGCCAGCGGTGTGAGGGAGAGGGAGACCCAGTACTTC. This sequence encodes CASGVRERETQYF.

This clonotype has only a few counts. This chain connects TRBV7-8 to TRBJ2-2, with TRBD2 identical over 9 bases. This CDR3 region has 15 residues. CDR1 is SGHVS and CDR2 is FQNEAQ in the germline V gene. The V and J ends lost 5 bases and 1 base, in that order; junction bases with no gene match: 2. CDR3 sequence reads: CASSPSGVNTGELFF. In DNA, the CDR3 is TGTGCCAGCAGCCCTAGCGGGGTGAACACCGGGGAGCTGTTTTTT.

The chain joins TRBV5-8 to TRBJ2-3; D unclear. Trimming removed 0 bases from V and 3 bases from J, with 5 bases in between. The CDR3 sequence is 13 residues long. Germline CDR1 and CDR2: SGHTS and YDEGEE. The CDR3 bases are TGTGCCAGCAGCTTGGCGGATACAGATACGCAGTATTTT. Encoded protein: CASSLADTDTQYF.

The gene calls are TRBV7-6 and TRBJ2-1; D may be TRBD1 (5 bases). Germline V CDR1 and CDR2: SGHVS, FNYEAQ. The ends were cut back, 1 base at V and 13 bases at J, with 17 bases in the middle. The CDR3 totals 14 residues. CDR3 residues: CASSLEEWGQRQFF. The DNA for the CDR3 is TGTGCCAGCAGCTTAGAGGAATGGGGCCAGCGTCAGTTCTTC.

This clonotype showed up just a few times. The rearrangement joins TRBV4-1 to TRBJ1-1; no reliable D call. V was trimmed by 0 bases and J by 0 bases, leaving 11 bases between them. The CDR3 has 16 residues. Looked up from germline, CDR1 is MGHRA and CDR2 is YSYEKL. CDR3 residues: CASSQDHGRLNTEAFF. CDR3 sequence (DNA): TGCGCCAGCAGCCAAGATCACGGCAGATTGAACACTGAAGCTTTCTTT.

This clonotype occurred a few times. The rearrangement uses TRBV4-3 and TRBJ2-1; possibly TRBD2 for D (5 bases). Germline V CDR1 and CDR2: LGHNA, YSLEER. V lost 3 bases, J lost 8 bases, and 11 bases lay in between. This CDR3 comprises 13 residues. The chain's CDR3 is CASSHQRAYEQFF. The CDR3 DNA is TGCGCCAGCAGCCACCAGAGGGCATATGAGCAGTTCTTC.

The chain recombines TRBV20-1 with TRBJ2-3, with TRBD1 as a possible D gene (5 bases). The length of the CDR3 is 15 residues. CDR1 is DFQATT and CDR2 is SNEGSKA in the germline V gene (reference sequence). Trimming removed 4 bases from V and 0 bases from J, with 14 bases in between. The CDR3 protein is CSAIPQDTSTDTQYF. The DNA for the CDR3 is TGCAGTGCTATTCCTCAGGACACTAGCACAGATACGCAGTATTTT.

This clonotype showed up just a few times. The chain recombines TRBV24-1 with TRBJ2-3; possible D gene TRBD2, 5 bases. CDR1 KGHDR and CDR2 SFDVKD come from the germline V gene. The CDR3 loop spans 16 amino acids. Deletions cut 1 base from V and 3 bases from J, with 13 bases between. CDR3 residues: CATSDFTGIGTDTQYF. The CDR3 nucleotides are TGTGCCACCAGTGATTTCACCGGGATCGGGACAGATACGCAGTATTTT.

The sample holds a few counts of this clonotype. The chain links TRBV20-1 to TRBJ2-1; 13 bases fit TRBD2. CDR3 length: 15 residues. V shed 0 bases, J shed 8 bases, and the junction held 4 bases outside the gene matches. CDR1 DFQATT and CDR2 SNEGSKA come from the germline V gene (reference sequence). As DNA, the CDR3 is TGCAGTGCTAGAGATCCCGGGACTAGCGGGGATGAGCAGTTCTTC. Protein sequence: CSARDPGTSGDEQFF.

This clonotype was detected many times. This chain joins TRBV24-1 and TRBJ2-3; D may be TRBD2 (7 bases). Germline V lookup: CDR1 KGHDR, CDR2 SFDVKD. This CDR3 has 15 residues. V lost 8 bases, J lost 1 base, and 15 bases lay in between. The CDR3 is CATKPGAGGTDTQYF. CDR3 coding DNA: TGTGCCACCAAGCCAGGGGCGGGAGGCACAGATACGCAGTATTTT.

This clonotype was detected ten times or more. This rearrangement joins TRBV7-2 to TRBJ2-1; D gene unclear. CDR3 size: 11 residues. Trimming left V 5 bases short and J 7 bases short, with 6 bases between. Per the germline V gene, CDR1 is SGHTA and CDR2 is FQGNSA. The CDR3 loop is CASSAQNEQFF. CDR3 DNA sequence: TGTGCCAGCAGCGCACAAAATGAGCAGTTCTTC.

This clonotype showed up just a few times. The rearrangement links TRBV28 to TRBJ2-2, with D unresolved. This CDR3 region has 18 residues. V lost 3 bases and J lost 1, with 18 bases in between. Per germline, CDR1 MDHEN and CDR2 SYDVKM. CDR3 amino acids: CASSFPPLGTKNTGELFF. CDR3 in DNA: TGTGCCAGCAGTTTCCCCCCGCTAGGCACAAAGAACACCGGGGAGCTGTTTTTT. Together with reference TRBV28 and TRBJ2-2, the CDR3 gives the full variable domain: DVKVTQSSRYLVKRTGEKVFLECVQDMDHENMFWYRQDPGLGLRLIYFSYDVKMKEKGDIPEGYSVSREKKERFSLILESASTNQTSMYLCASSFPPLGTKNTGELFFGEGSRLTVL.

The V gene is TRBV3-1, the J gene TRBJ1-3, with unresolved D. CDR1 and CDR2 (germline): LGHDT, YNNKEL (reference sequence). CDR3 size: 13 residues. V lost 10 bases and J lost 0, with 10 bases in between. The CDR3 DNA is TGTGCCACCTCCGAGGTCTCTGGAAACACCATATATTTT. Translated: CATSEVSGNTIYF. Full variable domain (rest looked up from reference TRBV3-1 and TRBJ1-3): DTAVSQTPKYLVTQMGNDKSIKCEQNLGHDTMYWYKQDSKKFLKIMFSYNNKELIINETVPNRFSPKSPDKAHLNLHINSLELGDSAVYFCATSEVSGNTIYFGEGSWLTVV.

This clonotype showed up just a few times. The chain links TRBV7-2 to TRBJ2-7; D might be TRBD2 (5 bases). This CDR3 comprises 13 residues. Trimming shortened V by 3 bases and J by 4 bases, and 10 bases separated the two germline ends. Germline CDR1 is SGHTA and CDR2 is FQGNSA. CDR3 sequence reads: CASSFGGQYEQYF. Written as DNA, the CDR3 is TGTGCCAGCAGCTTCGGCGGGCAGTACGAGCAGTACTTC. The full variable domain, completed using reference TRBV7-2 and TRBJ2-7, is GAGVSQSPSNKVTEKGKDVELRCDPISGHTALYWYRQSLGQGLEFLIYFQGNSAPDKSGLPSDRFSAERTGGSVSTLTIQRTQQEDSAVYLCASSFGGQYEQYFGPGTRLTVT.

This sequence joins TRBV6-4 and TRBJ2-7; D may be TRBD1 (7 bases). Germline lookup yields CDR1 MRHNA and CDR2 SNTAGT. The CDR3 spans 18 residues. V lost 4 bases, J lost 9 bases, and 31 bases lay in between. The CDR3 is CASSVRQGNLLVYGGQYF. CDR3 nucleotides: TGTGCCAGCAGTGTCCGACAGGGAAACCTCCTTGTTTACGGGGGGCAGTACTTC.

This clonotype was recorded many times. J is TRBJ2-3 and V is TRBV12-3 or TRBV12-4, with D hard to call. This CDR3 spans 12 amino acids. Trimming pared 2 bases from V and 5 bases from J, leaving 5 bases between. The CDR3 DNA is TGTGCCAGCAGTTTACGGGTAGATACGCAGTATTTT. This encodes CASSLRVDTQYF.

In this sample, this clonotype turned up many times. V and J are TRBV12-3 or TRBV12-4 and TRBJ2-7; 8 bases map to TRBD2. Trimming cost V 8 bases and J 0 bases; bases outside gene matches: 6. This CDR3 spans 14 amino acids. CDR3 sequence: CASLSGSGSYEQYF. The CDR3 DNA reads TGTGCCAGCTTAAGCGGGAGCGGCTCCTACGAGCAGTACTTC.

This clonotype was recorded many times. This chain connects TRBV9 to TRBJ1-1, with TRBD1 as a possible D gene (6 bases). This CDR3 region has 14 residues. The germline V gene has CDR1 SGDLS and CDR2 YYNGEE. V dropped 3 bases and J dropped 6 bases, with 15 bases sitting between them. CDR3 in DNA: TGTGCCAGCAGCGCTAATTCAGGGGCCCCTGAAGCTTTCTTT. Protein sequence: CASSANSGAPEAFF.

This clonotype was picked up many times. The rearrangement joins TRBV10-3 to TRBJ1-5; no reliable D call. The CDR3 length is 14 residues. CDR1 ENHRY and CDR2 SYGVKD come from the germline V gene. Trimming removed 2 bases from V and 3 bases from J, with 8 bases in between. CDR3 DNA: TGTGCCATCAGTGAGACCACCACCAATCAGCCCCAGCATTTT. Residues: CAISETTTNQPQHF.

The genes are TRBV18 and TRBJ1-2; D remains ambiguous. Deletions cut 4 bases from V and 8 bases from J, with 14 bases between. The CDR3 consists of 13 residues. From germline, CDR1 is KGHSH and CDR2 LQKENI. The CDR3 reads CASSQPPVGGYTF. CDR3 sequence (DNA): TGTGCCAGCTCACAGCCTCCTGTGGGGGGCTACACCTTC.

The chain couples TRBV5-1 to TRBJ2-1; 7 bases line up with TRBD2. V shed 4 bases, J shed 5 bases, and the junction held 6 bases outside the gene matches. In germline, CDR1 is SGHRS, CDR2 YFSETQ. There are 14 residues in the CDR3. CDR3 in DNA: TGCGCCAGCAGCCACGAGACTAGCCACAATGAGCAGTTCTTC. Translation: CASSHETSHNEQFF.

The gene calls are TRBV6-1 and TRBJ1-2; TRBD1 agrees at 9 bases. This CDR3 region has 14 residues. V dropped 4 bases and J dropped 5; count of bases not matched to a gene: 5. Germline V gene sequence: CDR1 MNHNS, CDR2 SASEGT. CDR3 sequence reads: CASSVAGQGYGYTF. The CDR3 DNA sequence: TGTGCCAGCAGTGTAGCTGGACAGGGGTATGGCTACACCTTC.